The 21 T cell receptor beta chains in this list originate from one sample, sequenced in a study. TCRdb redid the calling of the 5' RACE reads with MiXCR, one entry per CDR3 protein. The sample includes about 50,000 distinct CDR3 sequences, 28% seen only once; the top ten take roughly 2%. Input material: naive CD4+ T cells sorted from blood. Described subset: naive CD4+ T cells, CD4+CD45RA+CD25-. The receptors were sampled from a female donor with breast cancer.

The chain recombines TRBV18 with TRBJ2-5; D is tentatively TRBD1 or TRBD2 (5 bases each). Looked up from germline, CDR1 is KGHSH and CDR2 is LQKENI. The ends were cut back, 2 bases at V and 3 bases at J, with 13 bases in the middle. The CDR3 is 15 amino acids. CDR3 region: CASSPLGTEEETQYF. The DNA of the CDR3 is TGTGCCAGCTCACCATTGGGGACGGAGGAAGAGACCCAGTACTTC. Filled out from reference TRBV18 and TRBJ2-5, the complete variable domain reads NAGVMQNPRHLVRRRGQEARLRCSPMKGHSHVYWYRQLPEEGLKFMVYLQKENIIDESGMPKERFSAEFPKEGPSILRIQQVVRGDSAAYFCASSPLGTEEETQYFGPGTRLLVL.

This clonotype was seen ten or more times. The V gene is TRBV15, the J gene TRBJ2-5; D gene uncertain. The CDR3 extends over 12 amino acids. The germline V gene has CDR1 LNHNV and CDR2 YYDKDF (reference sequence). V was clipped by 0 bases and J by 5 bases, with 4 bases between them. The CDR3 protein is CATSRDWETQYF. CDR3 sequence (DNA): TGTGCCACCAGCAGAGATTGGGAGACCCAGTACTTC.

The chain links TRBV12-3 or TRBV12-4 to TRBJ2-1, with no clear D. The CDR3 runs 12 residues. Between the trimmed V and J ends, which lost 6 bases and 9 bases, there was a span of 12 bases. CDR3 amino acids: CASSHDFFEQFF. In DNA form, the CDR3 reads TGTGCCAGCAGCCACGACTTTTTTGAGCAGTTCTTC.

This clonotype appeared many times. The chain has TRBV20-1 and TRBJ1-2; D gene unclear. The V end lost 4 bases, the J end lost 0 bases, and 9 bases lay between the germline ends. The germline V gene has CDR1 DFQATT and CDR2 SNEGSKA (reference sequence). The CDR3 totals 13 residues. CDR3 DNA sequence: TGCAGTGCTAAACAGCTGGCTAACTATGGCTACACCTTC. It specifies CSAKQLANYGYTF.

This clonotype was counted many times. V gene TRBV6-1 combines with J gene TRBJ2-1, with D unclear. Trimming removed 7 bases from V and 3 bases from J, with 4 bases in between. Germline lookup yields CDR1 MNHNS and CDR2 SASEGT. The CDR3 has 11 amino acids. CDR3 DNA sequence: TGTGCCAGCACCCTCTACAATGAGCAGTTCTTC. Translated, it gives CASTLYNEQFF.

This clonotype was observed a handful of times. The CDR3 nucleotides read TGCGCCAGCAGCTTGAGTACAGGGAGGCGACAAGAGACCCAGTACTTC. Translated: CASSLSTGRRQETQYF. The chain has TRBV5-1 and TRBJ2-5; D may be TRBD1 or TRBD2 (6 bases each). There are 16 residues in the CDR3. CDR1 is SGHRS, CDR2 YFSETQ, per germline. Trimming removed 1 base from V and 2 bases from J, with 15 bases in between.

This clonotype was seen a handful of times. The chain has TRBV19 and TRBJ2-7; TRBD1 or TRBD2 may be the D gene (5 bases each). This CDR3 region has 15 residues. Germline V gives CDR1 LNHDA, CDR2 SQIVND (reference sequence). Trimming stripped 2 bases from V and 2 bases from J, with 13 bases between. This chain's CDR3 is CASSIREGRAYEQYF. The CDR3 DNA reads TGTGCCAGTAGTATAAGAGAGGGGCGCGCCTACGAGCAGTACTTC.

The sample holds a few counts of this clonotype. The rearrangement joins TRBV9 to TRBJ2-7; D remains ambiguous. There are 14 residues in the CDR3. Trimming cost V 4 bases and J 5 bases, with 16 bases left between them. Per germline, CDR1 SGDLS and CDR2 YYNGEE. The CDR3 spells CASSPSGPEDEQYF. The CDR3 region has the DNA TGTGCCAGCAGCCCATCGGGCCCAGAGGACGAGCAGTACTTC.

The CDR3 coding sequence is TGCGCCAGCAGCCAAGCCGGGTTTACTGAAGCTTTCTTT. Its translation is CASSQAGFTEAFF. The chain employs TRBV4-1 and TRBJ1-1; D is unclear. The CDR3 is 13 amino acids. The V and J ends lost 1 base and 5 bases respectively, with 8 bases between them. The germline CDR1 and CDR2 sequences are MGHRA and YSYEKL.

The V and J genes are TRBV29-1 and TRBJ2-1; 11 nucleotides match TRBD2. This CDR3 is built from 15 residues. Germline CDR1 SQVTM, CDR2 ANQGSEA. Trimming cost V 3 bases and J 7 bases; bases outside gene matches: 8. CDR3 amino acids: CSVDGLAGGLNEQFF. CDR3 sequence (DNA): TGCAGCGTTGATGGTCTAGCGGGAGGTCTTAATGAGCAGTTCTTC.

This clonotype was counted ten times or more. This chain joins TRBV6-1 and TRBJ2-7, with D perhaps matching TRBD2 (5 bases). The CDR3 runs to 12 residues. The V gene's germline CDR1 is MNHNS and CDR2 SASEGT. V dropped 6 bases and J dropped 3 bases, with 9 bases sitting between them. CDR3 bases: TGTGCCAGCAGCTCCGACTACTACGAGCAGTACTTC. Amino acid sequence: CASSSDYYEQYF.

This clonotype appeared a few times. The chain is built from TRBV10-2 and TRBJ1-4, with 9 bases matching TRBD1. The CDR3 is 14 residues long. Per germline, CDR1 WSHSY and CDR2 SAAADI. V gave up 3 bases and J gave up 7 bases; unmatched junction bases: 3. CDR3 DNA: TGCGCCAGCAGTGAACAGGGGGCGAGTGAAAAACTGTTTTTT. The encoded protein is CASSEQGASEKLFF.

This clonotype was counted between two and nine times. The chain employs TRBV28 and TRBJ2-7; 7 nucleotides agree with TRBD1. This CDR3 comprises 13 residues. Germline-derived CDR1 and CDR2 are MDHEN and SYDVKM. V lost 5 bases to trimming and J lost 6 bases; unmatched junction nucleotides: 7. This CDR3 reads CASSQRQGGEQYF. CDR3 nucleotides: TGTGCCAGCAGTCAAAGACAGGGCGGCGAGCAGTACTTC. The whole variable domain, filled in from reference TRBV28 and TRBJ2-7, reads DVKVTQSSRYLVKRTGEKVFLECVQDMDHENMFWYRQDPGLGLRLIYFSYDVKMKEKGDIPEGYSVSREKKERFSLILESASTNQTSMYLCASSQRQGGEQYFGPGTRLTVT.

The CDR3, as DNA: TGTGCCAGTAGTGTAGCGGGAGCGTCAGGCACAGATACGCAGTATTTT. Translation: CASSVAGASGTDTQYF. The chain recombines TRBV19 with TRBJ2-3; 9 bases match TRBD2. This CDR3 contains 16 residues. V lost 5 bases, J lost 1 base, and 7 bases stayed unmatched. Germline V CDR1 and CDR2: LNHDA, SQIVND (reference sequence).

V is TRBV15 and J is TRBJ2-1; TRBD2 aligns across 8 bases. The CDR3 extends over 18 amino acids. CDR1 and CDR2 (germline): LNHNV, YYDKDF (reference sequence). V shed 2 bases and J 6 bases; nucleotides not matched to a gene: 15. The DNA for the CDR3 is TGTGCCACCAGCAGACTACACAGGGTGGCGGGAGGAGGCAATGAGCAGTTCTTC. Protein sequence: CATSRLHRVAGGGNEQFF. The complete variable domain, with remaining parts taken from reference TRBV15 and TRBJ2-1, reads DAMVIQNPRYQVTQFGKPVTLSCSQTLNHNVMYWYQQKSSQAPKLLFHYYDKDFNNEADTPDNFQSRRPNTSFCFLDIRSPGLGDTAMYLCATSRLHRVAGGGNEQFFGPGTRLTVL.

This clonotype has just a few counts. The V and J genes are TRBV29-1 and TRBJ1-1; TRBD1 matches at 8 bases. In germline, CDR1 is SQVTM, CDR2 ANQGSEA. After removal of 5 bases from V and 2 bases from J, the junction contained 7 bases not matched to a gene. The CDR3 is 14 residues long. The CDR3 DNA reads TGCAGCGTTAAGCAGGGGGCCGGTAACACTGAAGCTTTCTTT. Residues: CSVKQGAGNTEAFF.

This clonotype was counted ten times or more. This chain connects TRBV5-1 to TRBJ2-7; D might be TRBD1 (5 bases). This CDR3 is 13 amino acids long. The germline V and J ends were trimmed by 3 bases and 5 bases, with 12 bases remaining between them. Per germline, CDR1 SGHRS and CDR2 YFSETQ. The CDR3 region has the DNA TGCGCCAGCAGCTGGGAAGGGGTGCACGAGCAGTACTTC. Amino acid sequence: CASSWEGVHEQYF.

This clonotype was seen a few times. The chain is built from TRBV15 and TRBJ1-2, with 8 bases matching TRBD1. Germline V gene data show CDR1 as LNHNV and CDR2 as YYDKDF (reference sequence). The V and J ends lost 3 bases and 4 bases, in that order; junction bases with no gene match: 4. This CDR3 has 14 residues. CDR3: CATSRTGAAYGYTF. CDR3 bases: TGTGCCACCAGCAGGACAGGGGCTGCCTATGGCTACACCTTC.

This clonotype came up many times. V is TRBV5-1 and J is TRBJ2-1; D gene ambiguous. V was pared by 5 bases and J by 0 bases, with 18 bases between. Germline CDR1 is SGHRS and CDR2 is YFSETQ. The CDR3 has 17 amino acids. Written as DNA, the CDR3 is TGCGCCAGCAGTCCCAACCTCCGACGCTACTCCTACAATGAGCAGTTCTTC. Protein: CASSPNLRRYSYNEQFF.

The chain employs TRBV29-1 and TRBJ2-3; no firm D call. Germline lookup yields CDR1 SQVTM and CDR2 ANQGSEA. The CDR3 contains 11 residues. Deletions cut 5 bases from V and 6 bases from J, with 9 bases between. The CDR3 sequence: CSVPRTDTQYF. The CDR3 DNA is TGCAGCGTTCCCCGGACGGATACGCAGTATTTT.

This clonotype came up once. The chain uses TRBV2 and TRBJ2-3; 10 bases are a match to TRBD2. Looked up from germline, CDR1 is SNHLY and CDR2 is FYNNEI. CDR3 length equals 15 residues. With 6 bases clipped from V and 0 bases from J, the junction kept 3 bases outside the gene matches. The CDR3 nucleotides read TGTGCCAGCAGCCGACTAGCGGGTAGCACAGATACGCAGTATTTT. Amino acids: CASSRLAGSTDTQYF.